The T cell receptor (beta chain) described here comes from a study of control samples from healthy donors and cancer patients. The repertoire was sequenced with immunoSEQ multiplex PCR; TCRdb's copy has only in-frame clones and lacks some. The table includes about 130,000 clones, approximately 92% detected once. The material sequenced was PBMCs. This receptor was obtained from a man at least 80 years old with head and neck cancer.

This CDR3 is CASSSPTGGRTEAFF. The CDR3 DNA sequence: TGTGCCAGCAGCTCACCAACAGGGGGGAGAACTGAAGCTTTCTTT. The chain carries TRBV7-8 and TRBJ1-1, with TRBD1 matching 8 bases. Germline values: CDR1 SGHVS, CDR2 FQNEAQ. CDR3 size: 15 residues. With 4 bases clipped from V and 5 bases from J, the junction kept 9 bases outside the gene matches.